The clone carrying this TCR beta chain was counted a few times. Here immunoSEQ multiplex PCR was the method, and the copy in TCRdb shows in-frame clones only, minus some. The sample gives approximately 120,000 clones, roughly 84% of which show up once; around 2% is in the top ten. These data originate in a study of control samples from healthy donors and cancer patients. CDR1 is SNHLY and CDR2 is FYNNEI in the germline V gene. The J segment lost 4 bases and the V segment lost 4 bases, leaving 5 bases of the junction unmatched. The CDR3 contains 14 residues. This chain connects TRBV2 to TRBJ2-7, with TRBD1 matching 9 bases. This TCR was recovered from a man aged 18 to 29 in good health. The sequencing input was blood. This chain's CDR3 is CASSVTGGGYEQYF. CDR3 nucleotide sequence: TGTGCCAGCAGTGTAACAGGGGGCGGATACGAGCAGTACTTC.